Reported below is one T cell receptor (beta chain). Its antigen is still unknown. V lost 4 bases, J lost 7 bases, and 14 bases lay in between. This CDR3 contains 15 residues. Germline CDR1 reads MGHDK; CDR2 reads SYGVNS. This sample is part of a study of naive and memory T cell subsets. After the first PCR, alpha and beta chain libraries were processed separately. The study, taken as a whole, reports: Expression changes during T cell differentiation may affect RNA-based TCR counts. Diversity fell and Gini index rose from naive through CM, EM, EMRA.

Both TRBC1 and TRBC2 were covered by a beta constant-region primer of two equimolar oligonucleotides. The cDNA 3' end received a ligated single-stranded oligonucleotide carrying the SP2 primer and a 12-nucleotide UMI. MiXCR was run by TCRdb on the UMI-ligation and nested PCR reads, yielding one entry per CDR3 protein. The sample includes some 83,000 distinct CDR3 sequences, around 13% seen only once; the top ten take 0.75% to 0.95%. This sequence originates from a human donor in good health. The specimen was central memory CD4+ T cells from blood. The chain joins TRBV25-1 to TRBJ1-6; D ambiguous. CDR3 DNA sequence: TGTGCCAGCAGTGGACTCCCACACTTGAATTCACCCCTCCACTTT. It is translated as CASSGLPHLNSPLHF.